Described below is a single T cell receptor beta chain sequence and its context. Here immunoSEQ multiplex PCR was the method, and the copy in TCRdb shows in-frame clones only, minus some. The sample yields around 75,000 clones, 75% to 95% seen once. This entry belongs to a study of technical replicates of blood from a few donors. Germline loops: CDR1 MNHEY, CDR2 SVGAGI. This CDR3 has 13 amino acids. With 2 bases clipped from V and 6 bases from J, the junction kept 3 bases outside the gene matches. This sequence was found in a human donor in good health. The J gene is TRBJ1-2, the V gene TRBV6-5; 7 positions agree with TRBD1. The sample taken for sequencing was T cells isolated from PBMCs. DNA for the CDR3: TGTGCCAGCAGTTACATTACAGGGGATGGCTACACCTTC. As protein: CASSYITGDGYTF.